The present TCR beta chain was sequenced within a study of blood T cell repertoires in COVID-19. Within 2 weeks before study entry, exposed participants met a COVID-19 case. Sequenced by immunoSEQ multiplex PCR; TCRdb stores in-frame clones only, minus some. The data show over 350,000 clones, with approximately 89% seen just once and 0.7% to 0.95% held by the top ten. The sequence came from a woman aged 40 to 50 who had been exposed to COVID-19. The sample consisted of PBMCs or T cells enriched from blood (not recorded which).

CDR3 nucleotide sequence: TGTGCCAGCAGTGAAATAAGGGGAAATAATTCACCCCTCCACTTT. Its protein is CASSEIRGNNSPLHF. This chain joins TRBV6-1 and TRBJ1-6; possible D gene TRBD1, 5 bases. The ends were cut back, 2 bases at V and 5 bases at J, with 10 bases in the middle. CDR1 MNHNS and CDR2 SASEGT come from the germline V gene. CDR3 length equals 15 residues.